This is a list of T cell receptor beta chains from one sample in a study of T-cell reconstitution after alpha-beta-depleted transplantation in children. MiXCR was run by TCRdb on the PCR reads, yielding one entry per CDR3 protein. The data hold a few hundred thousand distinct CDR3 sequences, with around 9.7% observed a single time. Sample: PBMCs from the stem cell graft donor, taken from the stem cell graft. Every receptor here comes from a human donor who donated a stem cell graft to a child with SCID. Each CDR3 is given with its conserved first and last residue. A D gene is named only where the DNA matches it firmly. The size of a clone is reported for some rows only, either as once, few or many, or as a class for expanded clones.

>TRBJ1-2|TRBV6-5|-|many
CASSLGPNFNYGYTF
TGTGCCAGCAGTCTCGGACCGAACTTTAACTATGGCTACACCTTC
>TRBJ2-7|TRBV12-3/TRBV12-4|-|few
CASSGAPYEQYF
TGTGCCAGCAGCGGGGCCCCCTACGAGCAGTACTTC
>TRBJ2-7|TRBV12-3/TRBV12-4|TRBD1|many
CASSVDRVSGISEQYF
TGTGCCAGCAGTGTGGACAGGGTCTCAGGTATTAGCGAGCAGTACTTC
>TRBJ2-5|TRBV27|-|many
CASSGTGEGTQETQYF
TGTGCCAGCAGTGGTACCGGAGAGGGGACCCAAGAGACCCAGTACTTC
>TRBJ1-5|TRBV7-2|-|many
CASSHQGSGRTQHF
TGTGCCAGCAGCCATCAGGGGTCGGGTCGCACCCAGCATTTT
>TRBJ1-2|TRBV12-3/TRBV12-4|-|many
CASSYIKWASLNYGGYTF
TGTGCCAGCAGTTACATAAAATGGGCTAGTCTTAACTATGGGGGCTACACCTTC
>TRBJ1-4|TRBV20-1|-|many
CSAPRGPSEKLFF
TGCAGTGCTCCCAGGGGTCCTAGTGAAAAACTGTTTTTT
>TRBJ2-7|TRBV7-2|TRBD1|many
CASSLSLLWQGAKEQYF
TGTGCCAGCAGCTTAAGTCTTCTCTGGCAGGGGGCCAAAGAGCAGTACTTC
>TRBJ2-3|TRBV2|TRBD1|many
CATLPGQGVLTQYF
TGTGCCACCCTGCCGGGACAGGGTGTCCTTACGCAGTATTTT
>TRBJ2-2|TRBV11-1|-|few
CASSLERSPGSLNTGELFF
TGTGCCAGCAGCTTAGAGCGGTCGCCGGGGTCACTGAACACCGGGGAGCTGTTTTTT
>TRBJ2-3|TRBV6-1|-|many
CASSGGRTSTDTQYF
TGTGCCAGCAGTGGGGGTAGAACGAGCACAGATACGCAGTATTTT
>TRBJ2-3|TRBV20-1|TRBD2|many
CSARGNLAGAADTQYF
TGCAGTGCTAGAGGGAATCTAGCGGGGGCGGCAGATACGCAGTATTTT
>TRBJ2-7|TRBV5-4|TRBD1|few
CASRRYGTGDEQYF
TGTGCCAGCAGACGATACGGGACAGGGGACGAGCAGTACTTC
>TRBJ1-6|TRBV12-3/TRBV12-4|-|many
CASSFPEGENSPLHF
TGTGCCAGCAGTTTCCCCGAGGGTGAGAATTCACCCCTCCACTTT
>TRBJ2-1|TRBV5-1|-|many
CASSQAGAATLNEQFF
TGCGCCAGCAGCCAGGCTGGAGCCGCTACCCTCAATGAGCAGTTCTTC
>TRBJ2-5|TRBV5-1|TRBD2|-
CASSLVAGAKETQYF
TGCGCCAGCAGCTTGGTAGCGGGGGCGAAAGAGACCCAGTACTTC
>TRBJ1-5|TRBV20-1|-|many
CSAQKLGSIAISPQHF
TGCAGTGCTCAGAAGCTGGGCTCTATAGCAATCAGCCCCCAGCATTTT
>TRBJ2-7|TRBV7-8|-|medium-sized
CASSLGTNYEQYF
TGTGCCAGCAGCTTAGGGACCAACTACGAGCAGTACTTC
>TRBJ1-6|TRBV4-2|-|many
CASSPSRDGYSPLHF
TGTGCCAGCAGCCCTAGCCGGGACGGCTATTCACCCCTCCACTTT
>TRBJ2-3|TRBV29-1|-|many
CSVDIWTKSTDTQYF
TGCAGCGTTGATATATGGACCAAAAGCACAGATACGCAGTATTTT
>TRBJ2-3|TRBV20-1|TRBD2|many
CSDLPSGGAGDTQYF
TGCAGTGACCTCCCCAGCGGGGGGGCCGGAGATACGCAGTATTTT
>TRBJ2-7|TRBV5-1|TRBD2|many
CASSLGTSGAYEQYF
TGCGCCAGCAGCTTAGGGACTAGCGGAGCATACGAGCAGTACTTC
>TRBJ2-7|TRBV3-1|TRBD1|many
CASSTRQGAVYEQYF
TGTGCCAGCAGCACCAGACAGGGGGCGGTCTACGAGCAGTACTTC
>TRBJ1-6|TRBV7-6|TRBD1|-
CASSSGTVVSPLHF
TGTGCCAGCAGCTCCGGGACAGTAGTGTCACCCCTCCACTTT
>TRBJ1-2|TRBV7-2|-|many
CASSYLANYGYTF
TGTGCCAGCAGCTATCTGGCCAACTATGGCTACACCTTC
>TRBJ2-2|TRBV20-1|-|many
CSAPRGGIYGELFF
TGCAGTGCCCCCAGGGGGGGGATTTACGGGGAGCTGTTTTTT
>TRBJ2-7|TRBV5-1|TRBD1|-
CASSLVGTGGLEQYF
TGCGCCAGCAGCTTGGTAGGGACAGGGGGCCTCGAGCAGTACTTC
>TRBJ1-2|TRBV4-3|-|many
CASSQDLGVGRGYTF
TGCGCCAGCAGCCAAGATCTAGGGGTCGGACGGGGCTACACCTTC